Described below is a single T cell receptor (beta chain) sequence and its context. This specimen belongs to a study of blood T cell repertoires in COVID-19. Study overall: Sites across the United States, Italy and Spain contributed samples from acute and convalescent COVID-19. Nucleic acid was either cDNA or gDNA, and it came from T cells, B-cell-depleted T cells, or PBMCs.

CDR1 is LNHDA and CDR2 is SQIVND in the germline V gene (reference sequence). The CDR3 runs to 15 residues. Trimming cost V 4 bases and J 7 bases, with 14 bases left between them. Using immunoSEQ multiplex PCR, the repertoire was profiled, and TCRdb retains in-frame clones only, with some absent. This sample has 150,000 to 200,000 clones; approximately 86% occur once, and the top ten carry around 2.3%. The source material was peripheral blood. V usage is TRBV19 and J usage is TRBJ1-6; TRBD1 might be the D (5 bases). The sequence was collected from a man between 65 and 85 years old with active or convalescent COVID-19. Here the CDR3 reads CASSNTGVSNSPLHF. Written as DNA, the CDR3 is TGTGCCAGTAGTAACACAGGAGTGAGCAATTCACCCCTCCACTTT.